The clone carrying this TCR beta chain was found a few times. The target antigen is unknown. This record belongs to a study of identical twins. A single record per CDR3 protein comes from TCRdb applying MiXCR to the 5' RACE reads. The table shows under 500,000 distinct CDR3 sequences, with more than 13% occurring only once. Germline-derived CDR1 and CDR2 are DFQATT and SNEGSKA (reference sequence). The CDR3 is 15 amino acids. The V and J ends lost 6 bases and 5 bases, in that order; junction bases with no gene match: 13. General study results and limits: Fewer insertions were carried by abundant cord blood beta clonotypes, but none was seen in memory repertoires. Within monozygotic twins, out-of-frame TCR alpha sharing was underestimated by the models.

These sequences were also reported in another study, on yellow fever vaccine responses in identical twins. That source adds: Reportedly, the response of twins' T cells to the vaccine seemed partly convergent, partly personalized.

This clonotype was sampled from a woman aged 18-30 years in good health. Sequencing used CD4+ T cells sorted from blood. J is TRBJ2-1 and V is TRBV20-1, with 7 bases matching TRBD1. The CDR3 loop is CSAKDDRDFDNEQFF. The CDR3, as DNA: TGCAGTGCAAAAGATGACAGGGATTTCGACAATGAGCAGTTCTTC.